These 10 T cell receptor beta chains share one sample of origin, sequenced in a study of T cells after yellow fever vaccination. TCRdb re-called the 5' RACE reads with MiXCR, one entry per CDR3 protein. The sample has 300,000 to 400,000 distinct CDR3 sequences, about 8.7% seen once; the top ten hold about a sixth. Here the sequenced sample was PBMCs, taken on the day of the first yellow fever vaccination. The receptors derive from a man between 18 and 35 years old who received the YFV17D yellow fever vaccine.

This clonotype was seen a few times. V is TRBV6-4 and J is TRBJ2-1, with 8 bases that match TRBD2. The germline V gene encodes CDR1 MRHNA and CDR2 SNTAGT. CDR3 size: 13 residues. Trimming at V came to 8 bases and at J to 8 bases, leaving 8 bases not matched to a gene. The CDR3 loop is CASGRGGGDEQFF. The DNA for the CDR3 is TGTGCCAGCGGCCGGGGGGGGGGCGATGAGCAGTTCTTC.

This clonotype was counted at least ten times. The chain employs TRBV5-1 and TRBJ1-4; a weak D match, TRBD1 (5 bases). This CDR3 has 15 residues. Germline CDR1 SGHRS, CDR2 YFSETQ. Trimming took off 5 bases at V and 8 bases at J, with 19 bases between the two ends. The CDR3 DNA sequence: TGCGCCAGCAGGCCGAATCCCGGGACGGACGAAAAACTGTTTTTT. Translation gives CASRPNPGTDEKLFF.

This clonotype came up a few times. This sequence joins TRBV9 and TRBJ2-7; 9 bases are a match to TRBD1. The CDR3 sequence is 15 residues long. The germline CDR1 and CDR2 sequences are SGDLS and YYNGEE. The V gene end was trimmed by 4 bases and the J gene end by 5 bases; junction bases not matched to a gene: 10. The CDR3 here is CASSSRDRAFDEQYF. The CDR3, as DNA: TGTGCCAGCAGCAGCCGGGACAGGGCATTCGACGAGCAGTACTTC.

This clonotype has at least ten counts. The chain is built from TRBV5-1 and TRBJ2-5; D possibly corresponds to TRBD2 (7 bases). V lost 2 bases and J 5 bases, leaving 16 bases between the germline ends. The CDR3 length is 15 residues. Germline lookup yields CDR1 SGHRS and CDR2 YFSETQ. CDR3 DNA sequence: TGCGCCAGCAGCTTCCGGGAGGCAGGGGAGGAGACCCAGTACTTC. It is translated as CASSFREAGEETQYF.

The chain has TRBV7-3 and TRBJ2-7; D perhaps matches TRBD1 (6 bases). The CDR3 consists of 14 residues. Looked up from germline, CDR1 is SGHTA and CDR2 is FQGTGA. The CDR3 DNA reads as TGTGCCAGCAGCTTAAGGGACACGACCTACGATCAGTACGTC. Translating gives CASSLRDTTYDQYV.

This clonotype was found a few times. This chain's CDR3 is CATSRVPGQYYTEAFF. The CDR3 coding sequence is TGTGCCACCAGCAGGGTTCCGGGACAGTATTACACTGAAGCTTTCTTT. The chain carries TRBV15 and TRBJ1-1; 7 bases fit TRBD1. Unmatched junction bases numbered 10, after V lost 3 bases and J lost 3 bases. This CDR3 has 16 residues. CDR1 and CDR2 from the germline V gene are LNHNV and YYDKDF (reference sequence).

As DNA, the CDR3 is TGTGCCAGCAGCTCTCACCTCGTCTACGAGCAGTACTTC. Its translation: CASSSHLVYEQYF. The chain links TRBV11-2 to TRBJ2-7; D unresolved. Germline values: CDR1 SGHAT, CDR2 FQNNGV. V was clipped by 4 bases and J by 3 bases, with 10 bases between them. The CDR3 length is 13 residues. Combining the CDR3 with reference TRBV11-2 and TRBJ2-7 gives the whole variable domain EAGVAQSPRYKIIEKRQSVAFWCNPISGHATLYWYQQILGQGPKLLIQFQNNGVVDDSQLPKDRFSAERLKGVDSTLKIQPAKLEDSAVYLCASSSHLVYEQYFGPGTRLTVT.

The V gene is TRBV21-1, the J gene TRBJ2-7; whether TRBD1, the table's D call, matches the DNA was not checked. TRBV21-1 is described as a pseudogene. The length of the CDR3 is 19 residues. CDR3 amino acids: CASSKGSNWRRGGYQEQYF. The CDR3 nucleotides are TGTGCCAGCAGCAAAGGCTCGAATTGGAGGAGGGGCGGTTATCAAGAGCAGTACTTC.

This clonotype was picked up many times. This sequence joins TRBV7-9 and TRBJ2-1, with a possible D match to TRBD2 (6 bases). This CDR3 is 14 amino acids long. Germline CDR1 is SEHNR and CDR2 is FQNEAQ (reference sequence). Trimming took 3 bases from V and 5 from J, leaving 11 bases between them. CDR3 region: CASSFSTRNNEQFF. The CDR3 coding sequence is TGTGCCAGCAGCTTCTCGACTAGAAACAATGAGCAGTTCTTC.

The rearrangement links TRBV14 to TRBJ2-4; D gene uncertain. The CDR3 loop spans 13 amino acids. The germline V and J ends were trimmed by 0 bases and 9 bases, with 9 bases remaining between them. Per the germline V gene, CDR1 is SGHDN and CDR2 is FVKESK. The CDR3 coding sequence is TGTGCCAGCAGCCAAGATGGGTCGGGCATTCAGTACTTC. Its translation: CASSQDGSGIQYF.